Shown below are 19 T cell receptor beta chains from a single sample sequenced in a study of OX40 agonist ivuxolimab in advanced cancers. Repertoires were generated with immunoSEQ multiplex PCR, while TCRdb's copy carries only in-frame clones and drops some. The data hold more than 85,000 clones, with 75% to 95% observed a single time. The sample in question was CD4+ or CD8+ T cells sorted from blood, obtained in a trial of the OX40 agonist ivuxolimab. Receptors were obtained from an adult with an advanced solid tumor such as melanoma, head and neck, liver or kidney cancer.

J is TRBJ1-1 and V is TRBV16; 11 bases align to TRBD1. This CDR3 is built from 15 residues. V trimming: 1 base; J trimming: 11 bases; junction bases outside the gene matches: 9. The germline V gene has CDR1 KGHSY and CDR2 FQNENV. The CDR3 DNA sequence: TGTGCCAGCAGCCAATTAAGCGGACAGGGGGCACAGGCTTTCTTT. It encodes CASSQLSGQGAQAFF.

The chain recombines TRBV28 with TRBJ2-3, with a possible D match to TRBD2 (6 bases). The V and J ends lost 2 bases and 0 bases respectively, with 18 bases between them. The CDR3 is 18 residues long. The germline V gene has CDR1 MDHEN and CDR2 SYDVKM. CDR3 loop: CASSLPTAGRFSTDTQYF. CDR3 coding DNA: TGTGCCAGCAGTTTACCAACGGCGGGGCGGTTTAGCACAGATACGCAGTATTTT.

This rearrangement joins TRBV15 to TRBJ2-1, with D possibly TRBD2 on 6 matching bases. The germline CDR1 and CDR2 sequences are LNHNV and YYDKDF (reference sequence). Trimming stripped 0 bases from V and 7 bases from J, with 13 bases between. This CDR3 region has 15 residues. CDR3 DNA sequence: TGTGCCACCAGCAGAGATTGGGTGCTAGCGAATGAGCAGTTCTTC. Amino acid sequence: CATSRDWVLANEQFF.

V and J are TRBV20-1 and TRBJ2-1; TRBD1 or TRBD2 may be the D gene (5 bases each). The CDR3 sequence is 11 residues long. Trimming took 6 bases from V and 15 from J, leaving 18 bases between them. Germline values: CDR1 DFQATT, CDR2 SNEGSKA (reference sequence). This chain's CDR3 is CSAMTGTPTFF. Here the CDR3 DNA reads TGCAGTGCCATGACGGGGACCCCAACGTTCTTC.

The chain recombines TRBV28 with TRBJ1-2; unclear D gene. The germline V gene has CDR1 MDHEN and CDR2 SYDVKM. Trimming removed 6 bases at V and 1 base at J, with 15 bases between. The CDR3 spans 15 residues. The CDR3 region has the DNA TGTGCCAGCAGCCCGTCGATGACCCTTAACTATGGCTACACCTTC. Its translation is CASSPSMTLNYGYTF.

The V call is TRBV7-8, the J call TRBJ2-1; 7 nucleotides line up with TRBD1. The CDR3 sequence is 15 residues long. Germline CDR1 and CDR2: SGHVS and FQNEAQ. Trimming removed 5 bases from V and 1 base from J; junction bases left unmatched: 5. The CDR3 loop is CASSAKTGSYNEQFF. The CDR3 coding sequence is TGTGCCAGCAGCGCTAAGACAGGGTCCTACAATGAGCAGTTCTTC. Full variable domain (remainder filled in from reference TRBV7-8 and TRBJ2-1): GAGVSQSPRYKVAKRGQDVALRCDPISGHVSLFWYQQALGQGPEFLTYFQNEAQLDKSGLPSDRFFAERPEGSVSTLKIQRTQQEDSAVYLCASSAKTGSYNEQFFGPGTRLTVL.

V gene TRBV29-1 combines with J gene TRBJ1-5; D unclear. Germline V gene sequence: CDR1 SQVTM, CDR2 ANQGSEA. The CDR3 contains 13 residues. Trimming removed 4 bases from V and 0 bases from J, with 7 bases in between. CDR3 sequence: CSVAEYSNQPQHF. CDR3 in DNA: TGCAGCGTTGCAGAGTATAGCAATCAGCCCCAGCATTTT.

The gene calls are TRBV19 and TRBJ2-5; D uncertain. Trimming removed 2 bases at V and 5 bases at J, with 9 bases between. CDR3 length equals 13 residues. Germline CDR1 is LNHDA and CDR2 is SQIVND (reference sequence). The CDR3, as DNA: TGTGCCAGTAGTATATCACCCCGGGAGACCCAGTACTTC. Its protein is CASSISPRETQYF.

This chain links TRBV4-1 with TRBJ2-1; D is tentatively TRBD1 or TRBD2 (7 bases each). Germline CDR1 is MGHRA and CDR2 is YSYEKL. This CDR3 spans 15 amino acids. The germline V and J ends were trimmed by 7 bases and 7 bases, with 20 bases remaining between them. The DNA of the CDR3 is TGCGCCAGCACCCAGGGGGGCGGGAGATGGAATGAGCAGTTCTTC. Its translation is CASTQGGGRWNEQFF.

V is TRBV18 and J is TRBJ2-7; no clear D gene. There are 13 residues in the CDR3. V gave up 6 bases and J gave up 1 base, with 10 bases separating them. CDR1 and CDR2 (germline): KGHSH, LQKENI. CDR3 region: CASSRVGSYEQYF. The CDR3 nucleotides are TGTGCCAGCTCCCGGGTGGGGTCCTACGAGCAGTACTTC.

This clone was seen a handful of times. This chain connects TRBV27 to TRBJ1-5; a weak D match, TRBD1 (5 bases). The V gene's germline CDR1 is MNHEY and CDR2 SMNVEV (reference sequence). Trimming shortened V by 6 bases and J by 1 base, and 16 bases separated the two germline ends. The CDR3 is 16 amino acids. CDR3 sequence reads: CASSTAPGRSNQPQHF. The CDR3 nucleotides read TGTGCCAGCAGCACAGCTCCGGGACGGAGCAATCAGCCCCAGCATTTT.

The chain has TRBV5-6 and TRBJ1-2, with TRBD1 as a possible D gene (6 bases). V lost 4 bases, J lost 7 bases, and 20 bases lay in between. The CDR3 is 15 residues long. Germline CDR1 SGHDT, CDR2 YYEEEE. CDR3 sequence (DNA): TGTGCCAGCAGCCAACGACTCCAGGGGAGGGCTGGCTACACCTTC. Amino acid sequence: CASSQRLQGRAGYTF. Full variable domain (remainder filled in from reference TRBV5-6 and TRBJ1-2): DAGVTQSPTHLIKTRGQQVTLRCSPKSGHDTVSWYQQALGQGPQFIFQYYEEEERQRGNFPDRFSGHQFPNYSSELNVNALLLGDSALYLCASSQRLQGRAGYTFGSGTRLTVV.

V gene TRBV19 combines with J gene TRBJ2-7; 8 bases fit TRBD1. The CDR3 is 11 amino acids. The V and J ends lost 6 bases and 9 bases, in that order; junction bases with no gene match: 4. The germline gives CDR1 LNHDA, CDR2 SQIVND (reference sequence). The CDR3 DNA reads TGTGCCAGTAGGTCCGGGACAGGGCAGTACTTC. Its translation is CASRSGTGQYF. The whole variable domain, remainder taken from reference TRBV19 and TRBJ2-7, is DGGITQSPKYLFRKEGQNVTLSCEQNLNHDAMYWYRQDPGQGLRLIYYSQIVNDFQKGDIAEGYSVSREKKESFPLTVTSAQKNPTAFYLCASRSGTGQYFGPGTRLTVT.

J is TRBJ2-1 and V is TRBV4-3; 14 bases line up with TRBD2. Trimming took 4 bases from V and 7 from J; bases not matched to a gene: 12. In germline, CDR1 is LGHNA, CDR2 YSLEER. CDR3 length: 18 residues. The CDR3 bases are TGCGCCAGCAGCCTTATCCCGGGACTAGCGGGAGAGGCGAATGAGCAGTTCTTC. This sequence encodes CASSLIPGLAGEANEQFF.

This chain links TRBV5-5 with TRBJ1-5; 9 bases are shared with TRBD1. This CDR3 spans 16 amino acids. The V gene end was trimmed by 1 base and the J gene end by 1 base; junction bases not matched to a gene: 3. Germline assignment: CDR1 SGHKS and CDR2 YYEKEE (reference sequence). This CDR3 reads CASSLTGGRSNQPQHF. CDR3 DNA: TGTGCCAGCAGCTTGACAGGGGGCAGGAGCAATCAGCCCCAGCATTTT.

V usage is TRBV30 and J usage is TRBJ2-3, with D uncertain. Germline V gene sequence: CDR1 GTSNPN, CDR2 SVGIG (reference sequence). V lost 0 bases to trimming and J lost 6 bases, with 10 bases between them. The CDR3 contains 13 residues. The CDR3 here is CAWSVSVLDTQYF. The CDR3 DNA follows: TGTGCCTGGAGTGTAAGCGTTCTTGATACGCAGTATTTT.

This clone has just a few counts. The chain joins TRBV29-1 to TRBJ2-3; D gene unclear. The V and J ends lost 3 bases and 0 bases respectively, with 4 bases between them. The germline V gene encodes CDR1 SQVTM and CDR2 ANQGSEA. The CDR3 is made up of 12 amino acids. The CDR3 reads CSVEPSTDTQYF. Written as DNA, the CDR3 is TGCAGCGTTGAGCCAAGCACAGATACGCAGTATTTT.

The chain links TRBV7-9 to TRBJ2-3; 9 positions match TRBD2. CDR3 size: 18 residues. V trimming: 8 bases; J trimming: 2 bases; junction bases outside the gene matches: 17. CDR1 and CDR2 from the germline V gene are SEHNR and FQNEAQ (reference sequence). As DNA, the CDR3 is TGTGCCAGCGGGGGGGGACTAGCCTTCCCCAGGGACACAGATACGCAGTATTTT. This codes for CASGGGLAFPRDTDTQYF.

The chain recombines TRBV9 with TRBJ2-2, with 12 bases identical to TRBD1. Looked up from germline, CDR1 is SGDLS and CDR2 is YYNGEE. This CDR3 region has 18 residues. V lost 2 bases, J lost 10 bases, and 15 bases stayed unmatched. CDR3 bases: TGTGCCAGCAGCGTGGGACAGGGGGCAAGACTAGGATCAAAGGAGCTGTTTTTT. Its translation: CASSVGQGARLGSKELFF.